The 10 T cell receptor beta chains presented below share a single source sample, sequenced in a study of T-cell reconstitution after alpha-beta-depleted transplantation in children. TCRbeta library preparation incorporated unique molecular identifiers. Using its own MiXCR run on the PCR reads, TCRdb lists one record per CDR3 protein. The table shows roughly 790,000 distinct CDR3 sequences, with around 17% occurring only once. Sample: PBMCs, mostly from graft donor cells, taken 360 days after TCRalphabeta/CD19-depleted stem cell transplant. The receptors were gathered from a male patient aged 5 to 17 who had a stem cell transplant for acute lymphoblastic leukemia, so the T cells may come from the graft donor.

This clonotype was observed a few times. The rearrangement joins TRBV24-1 to TRBJ2-7; 8 bases map to TRBD1. Germline V gene lookup returns CDR1 KGHDR and CDR2 SFDVKD. This CDR3 is 11 amino acids long. Trimming took 4 bases from V and 10 from J; bases not matched to a gene: 2. CDR3: CATSEQGVQYF. In DNA, the CDR3 is TGTGCCACCAGTGAACAGGGGGTTCAGTACTTC.

This clonotype was recorded a few times. V gene TRBV11-2 combines with J gene TRBJ2-7, with TRBD1 matching 7 bases. J lost 0 bases, V lost 4 bases, and 6 bases had no gene match. The length of the CDR3 is 15 residues. The germline V gene has CDR1 SGHAT and CDR2 FQNNGV. The CDR3 nucleotides are TGTGCCAGCAGCTACCGGGGACAGAGCTCCTACGAGCAGTACTTC. It is translated as CASSYRGQSSYEQYF. The variable domain in full, with the rest retrieved from reference TRBV11-2 and TRBJ2-7, is EAGVAQSPRYKIIEKRQSVAFWCNPISGHATLYWYQQILGQGPKLLIQFQNNGVVDDSQLPKDRFSAERLKGVDSTLKIQPAKLEDSAVYLCASSYRGQSSYEQYFGPGTRLTVT.

This chain connects TRBV10-3 to TRBJ2-3; 7 bases match TRBD2. Germline values: CDR1 ENHRY, CDR2 SYGVKD. The CDR3 is 16 residues long. V lost 0 bases to trimming and J lost 1 base; unmatched junction nucleotides: 4. CDR3 loop: CAISESRAGRTDTQYF. The CDR3, as DNA: TGTGCCATCAGTGAGTCTCGAGCGGGGCGCACAGATACGCAGTATTTT.

V is TRBV5-1 and J is TRBJ2-1; 11 bases align to TRBD2. With 3 bases clipped from V and 12 bases from J, the junction kept 11 bases outside the gene matches. Germline CDR1 and CDR2: SGHRS and YFSETQ. The CDR3 is 15 amino acids. The CDR3 DNA is TGCGCCAGCAGCTCCCGTGCGACTAGCGGGAAAGGGCAGTTCTTC. Encoded protein: CASSSRATSGKGQFF.

This clonotype was seen a handful of times. The chain joins TRBV4-2 to TRBJ2-1, with TRBD1 matching 8 bases. V dropped 0 bases and J dropped 6; count of bases not matched to a gene: 10. Germline V gene lookup returns CDR1 LGHNA and CDR2 YNFKEQ. This CDR3 is built from 17 residues. DNA for the CDR3: TGTGCCAGCAGCCAAGAAAAATGGACTACAGGGGGCAATGAGCAGTTCTTC. Its protein product is CASSQEKWTTGGNEQFF.

This clonotype showed up just a few times. This rearrangement joins TRBV7-2 to TRBJ2-6; the D gene could be TRBD1 or TRBD2 (5 bases each). Looked up from germline, CDR1 is SGHTA and CDR2 is FQGNSA. There are 18 residues in the CDR3. V was clipped by 0 bases and J by 0 bases, with 12 bases between them. The CDR3 coding sequence is TGTGCCAGCAGCTTAGCGGGGACGGCCCACTCTGGGGCCAACGTCCTGACTTTC. Encoded protein: CASSLAGTAHSGANVLTF. Full variable domain (remainder filled in from reference TRBV7-2 and TRBJ2-6): GAGVSQSPSNKVTEKGKDVELRCDPISGHTALYWYRQSLGQGLEFLIYFQGNSAPDKSGLPSDRFSAERTGGSVSTLTIQRTQQEDSAVYLCASSLAGTAHSGANVLTFGAGSRLTVL.

There are a few counts of this clonotype. The rearrangement joins TRBV24-1 to TRBJ2-7, with TRBD2 matching 8 bases. Germline assignment: CDR1 KGHDR and CDR2 SFDVKD. Unmatched junction bases numbered 2, after V lost 3 bases and J lost 2 bases. The CDR3 has 14 residues. The DNA for the CDR3 is TGTGCCACCAGTGATCCGGGACTAGCCTACGAGCAGTACTTC. This translates into CATSDPGLAYEQYF.

The chain carries TRBV4-1 and TRBJ2-1, with 7 bases lining up with TRBD2. The CDR3 is 16 amino acids. V trimming: 1 base; J trimming: 3 bases; junction bases outside the gene matches: 6. From germline, CDR1 is MGHRA and CDR2 YSYEKL. The CDR3 sequence: CASSQGMAGVYNEQFF. The CDR3 nucleotides read TGCGCCAGCAGCCAAGGTATGGCGGGAGTCTACAATGAGCAGTTCTTC.

There are a few counts of this clonotype. This chain links TRBV7-3 with TRBJ2-1; 8 bases fit TRBD1. The CDR3 runs 14 residues. V lost 3 bases and J lost 4; bases outside the gene matches: 2. Germline CDR1 SGHTA, CDR2 FQGTGA. The chain's CDR3 is CASSFDRGYNEQFF. The CDR3 region has the DNA TGTGCCAGCAGCTTTGACAGGGGATACAATGAGCAGTTCTTC.

This clonotype came up many times. The rearrangement joins TRBV14 to TRBJ2-1, with TRBD2 matching over 10 bases. The V and J ends lost 0 bases and 4 bases, in that order; junction bases with no gene match: 3. CDR3 size: 16 residues. CDR1 and CDR2 (germline): SGHDN, FVKESK. The CDR3 sequence is CASSQDGTSAYNEQFF. Written as DNA, the CDR3 is TGTGCCAGCAGCCAAGACGGGACTAGCGCATACAATGAGCAGTTCTTC.